Listed below are T cell receptor beta chains from one sample, sequenced in a study of blood T cell repertoires in COVID-19. Sequencing used immunoSEQ multiplex PCR; TCRdb keeps in-frame clones, though not all of them. The sample gives nearly 300,000 clones, roughly 88% of which show up once; just under 7% is in the top ten. The sequencing sample was made of peripheral blood. The receptors derive from a woman in her 30s who had recovered from COVID-19. Each CDR3 is given with its conserved first and last residue. A D gene is named only where the DNA matches it firmly. Only some rows state a clone size, as once, few, many or a class for expanded clones.

clone size: .; D gene: TRBD2; V gene: TRBV6-5; J gene: TRBJ2-7; CDR3 DNA: TGTGCCAGCAGTTATCCAAGCGGGGGGTCCTACGAGCAGTACTTC; CDR3 protein: CASSYPSGGSYEQYF
clone size: .; D gene: TRBD1; V gene: TRBV30; J gene: TRBJ1-6; CDR3 DNA: TGTGCCTGGGGAACAGGGGGCGCTTATAATTCACCCCTCCACTTT; CDR3 protein: CAWGTGGAYNSPLHF
clone size: .; D gene: .; V gene: TRBV5-4; J gene: TRBJ1-4; CDR3 DNA: TGTGCCAGCAGACCCGGAGGAGGTAATGAAAAACTGTTTTTT; CDR3 protein: CASRPGGGNEKLFF
clone size: .; D gene: .; V gene: TRBV6-5; J gene: TRBJ2-3; CDR3 DNA: TGTGCCAGCAGTTACCAAGGTGGGGCGGGCACAGATACGCAGTATTTT; CDR3 protein: CASSYQGGAGTDTQYF
clone size: .; D gene: TRBD1; V gene: TRBV28; J gene: TRBJ1-2; CDR3 DNA: TGTGCCAGCAGTAGATCTACCGGGACAGGGGCTAACACCTTC; CDR3 protein: CASSRSTGTGANTF
clone size: .; D gene: .; V gene: TRBV6-1; J gene: TRBJ1-2; CDR3 DNA: TGTGCCAGCAGTGGGCCTGGGGGGGCCTACAACTATGGCTACACCTTC; CDR3 protein: CASSGPGGAYNYGYTF
clone size: many; D gene: .; V gene: TRBV6-4; J gene: TRBJ2-2; CDR3 DNA: TGTGCCAGCAGACCCCCGGGTGCAACCGGGGAGCTGTTTTTT; CDR3 protein: CASRPPGATGELFF
clone size: once; D gene: TRBD1; V gene: TRBV30; J gene: TRBJ1-2; CDR3 DNA: TGTGCCTGGAGTGTAACTAACAGGGGATATGGCTACACCTTC; CDR3 protein: CAWSVTNRGYGYTF
clone size: .; D gene: .; V gene: TRBV29-1; J gene: TRBJ1-2; CDR3 DNA: TGCAGCGTTGAAGGGACCCCTGGAGGCCCCCATGGCTACACCTTC; CDR3 protein: CSVEGTPGGPHGYTF
clone size: .; D gene: TRBD2; V gene: TRBV2; J gene: TRBJ2-3; CDR3 DNA: TGTGCCAGCTTACGGGGGGACCGATTTAGCACAGATACGCAGTATTTT; CDR3 protein: CASLRGDRFSTDTQYF
clone size: .; D gene: .; V gene: TRBV7-2; J gene: TRBJ2-6; CDR3 DNA: TGTGCCAGCAGCTCTACAGGGTGGGCTGGGGCCAACGTCCTGACTTTC; CDR3 protein: CASSSTGWAGANVLTF
clone size: .; D gene: .; V gene: TRBV12-3/TRBV12-4; J gene: TRBJ1-2; CDR3 DNA: TGTGCCAGCAGCAGCGGACCCTACTATGGCTACACCTTC; CDR3 protein: CASSSGPYYGYTF
clone size: .; D gene: .; V gene: TRBV14; J gene: TRBJ1-3; CDR3 DNA: TGTGCCAGCAGCCAAGGGTCAGGCGGAAACACCATATATTTT; CDR3 protein: CASSQGSGGNTIYF
clone size: .; D gene: .; V gene: TRBV5-6; J gene: TRBJ2-1; CDR3 DNA: TGTGCCAGCAGCTTGGTTCGGGATGAGCAGTTCTTC; CDR3 protein: CASSLVRDEQFF
clone size: .; D gene: .; V gene: TRBV7-5; J gene: TRBJ2-7; CDR3 DNA: TGTGCCAGAAGCGATGACGGGGGGGAGCAGTACTTC; CDR3 protein: CARSDDGGEQYF
clone size: .; D gene: .; V gene: TRBV9; J gene: TRBJ1-1; CDR3 DNA: TGTGCCAGCAGCGTAGCTTTACAGGATGAAGCTTTCTTT; CDR3 protein: CASSVALQDEAFF
clone size: .; D gene: .; V gene: TRBV28; J gene: TRBJ2-3; CDR3 DNA: TGTGCCAGCAGCTCAAGGTTGGCGGGCACAGATACGCAGTATTTT; CDR3 protein: CASSSRLAGTDTQYF
clone size: .; D gene: TRBD1; V gene: TRBV5-5; J gene: TRBJ2-3; CDR3 DNA: TGTGCCAGCAGCACGACAGGGTCAGATACGCAGTATTTT; CDR3 protein: CASSTTGSDTQYF
clone size: .; D gene: .; V gene: TRBV28; J gene: TRBJ1-4; CDR3 DNA: TGTGCCAGCGCTTCCGGGGAAAAACTGTTTTTT; CDR3 protein: CASASGEKLFF
clone size: .; D gene: .; V gene: TRBV6-2/TRBV6-3; J gene: TRBJ1-2; CDR3 DNA: TGTGCCAGCAGTTACTGGGCAGGTGGCTACACCTTC; CDR3 protein: CASSYWAGGYTF
clone size: .; D gene: TRBD1; V gene: TRBV7-9; J gene: TRBJ2-1; CDR3 DNA: TGTGCCAGCGCCCGGGACAGCTCCTACAATGAGCAGTTCTTC; CDR3 protein: CASARDSSYNEQFF
clone size: .; D gene: .; V gene: TRBV6-5; J gene: TRBJ1-2; CDR3 DNA: TGTGCCAGCAGCCCGATGGCAGGGAACTATGGCTACACCTTC; CDR3 protein: CASSPMAGNYGYTF
clone size: .; D gene: TRBD1; V gene: TRBV6-6; J gene: TRBJ2-7; CDR3 DNA: TGTGCCAGCAGCTTCCTGACAGGGACCTACGAGCAGTACTTC; CDR3 protein: CASSFLTGTYEQYF
clone size: .; D gene: TRBD2; V gene: TRBV30; J gene: TRBJ2-5; CDR3 DNA: TGTGCCTGGAGGGGACTAGCGGGGCCCTCCCAAGAGACCCAGTACTTC; CDR3 protein: CAWRGLAGPSQETQYF
clone size: .; D gene: TRBD1; V gene: TRBV2; J gene: TRBJ2-7; CDR3 DNA: TGTGCCAGCAGTGAAGCGCTCTCGGACAGGGTCTACGAGCAGTACTTC; CDR3 protein: CASSEALSDRVYEQYF
clone size: few; D gene: .; V gene: TRBV18; J gene: TRBJ1-5; CDR3 DNA: TGTGCCAGCTCACCAGGCGGGGGCGATCAGCCCCAGCATTTT; CDR3 protein: CASSPGGGDQPQHF
clone size: .; D gene: .; V gene: TRBV12-5; J gene: TRBJ1-2; CDR3 DNA: TGTGCTAGTGGTTTGGATCTGACGGGTGGCTACACCTTC; CDR3 protein: CASGLDLTGGYTF
clone size: once; D gene: .; V gene: TRBV6-1; J gene: TRBJ2-7; CDR3 DNA: TGTGCCAGCAGTGAAGAGGGGGGGTCCTACGAGCAGTACTTC; CDR3 protein: CASSEEGGSYEQYF
clone size: .; D gene: TRBD1; V gene: TRBV28; J gene: TRBJ2-5; CDR3 DNA: TGTGCCAGCAGTCCTGGATCGTCAGGGGGCCCAGAGACCCAGTACTTC; CDR3 protein: CASSPGSSGGPETQYF
clone size: .; D gene: .; V gene: TRBV4-1; J gene: TRBJ1-2; CDR3 DNA: TGCGCCAGCAGCCAAGTCCGGGGGGCCACCGCACATGGCTACACCTTC; CDR3 protein: CASSQVRGATAHGYTF
clone size: once; D gene: .; V gene: TRBV18; J gene: TRBJ1-1; CDR3 DNA: TGTGCCAGCTCACCACTGTACGGGGTCAGCACTGAAGCTTTCTTT; CDR3 protein: CASSPLYGVSTEAFF
clone size: .; D gene: TRBD2; V gene: TRBV28; J gene: TRBJ2-3; CDR3 DNA: TGTGCCAGCACCCTGAATAGCGGGGAATCAGATACGCAGTATTTT; CDR3 protein: CASTLNSGESDTQYF
clone size: .; D gene: TRBD2; V gene: TRBV19; J gene: TRBJ2-1; CDR3 DNA: TGTGCCAGTAGTACGGGGACTAGCGGGGGTGTAAATGAGCAGTTCTTC; CDR3 protein: CASSTGTSGGVNEQFF
clone size: .; D gene: TRBD1; V gene: TRBV9; J gene: TRBJ2-1; CDR3 DNA: TGTGCCAGCAGCAGCACCGGGACAGGGGGATTTGAGCAGTTCTTC; CDR3 protein: CASSSTGTGGFEQFF
clone size: .; D gene: TRBD2; V gene: TRBV5-1; J gene: TRBJ2-1; CDR3 DNA: TGCGCCAGCAGCTTGGGGACTAGCAATGATCAGTTCTTC; CDR3 protein: CASSLGTSNDQFF
clone size: once; D gene: .; V gene: TRBV5-1; J gene: TRBJ1-5; CDR3 DNA: TGCGCCAGCAGCTACAATGCGGGGGATCAGCCCCAGCATTTT; CDR3 protein: CASSYNAGDQPQHF
clone size: .; D gene: TRBD1; V gene: TRBV5-6; J gene: TRBJ2-4; CDR3 DNA: TGTGCCAGTACAGGGGGCAAAAACATTCAGTACTTC; CDR3 protein: CASTGGKNIQYF
clone size: .; D gene: .; V gene: TRBV19; J gene: TRBJ2-2; CDR3 DNA: TGTGCCAGTAGTAGGCGAGGAACTATTCCGCGATTCGGAGACACCGGGGAGCTGTTTTTT; CDR3 protein: CASSRRGTIPRFGDTGELFF
clone size: .; D gene: TRBD1; V gene: TRBV2; J gene: TRBJ1-5; CDR3 DNA: TGTGCCAGCAGTGAATGGACAGGGTTCAGGCAGCCCCAGCATTTT; CDR3 protein: CASSEWTGFRQPQHF
clone size: .; D gene: TRBD1; V gene: TRBV6-4; J gene: TRBJ2-1; CDR3 DNA: TGTGCCAGCAGTGACCCGACAGGGGGGCAATACAATGAGCAGTTCTTC; CDR3 protein: CASSDPTGGQYNEQFF
clone size: .; D gene: TRBD1; V gene: TRBV28; J gene: TRBJ2-1; CDR3 DNA: TGTGCCAGCAGTTGGTTAGGGGGCGGAAACGATGAGCAGTTCTTC; CDR3 protein: CASSWLGGGNDEQFF
clone size: once; D gene: TRBD1; V gene: TRBV28; J gene: TRBJ1-2; CDR3 DNA: TGTGCCAGCAGTCCGCCGACAGGGAATGCTCTTTATGGCTACACCTTC; CDR3 protein: CASSPPTGNALYGYTF
clone size: few; D gene: TRBD2; V gene: TRBV9; J gene: TRBJ2-5; CDR3 DNA: TGTGCCAGCAGCGTAGCGGGGGGACTTCAAGAGACCCAGTACTTC; CDR3 protein: CASSVAGGLQETQYF
clone size: once; D gene: .; V gene: TRBV5-1; J gene: TRBJ2-1; CDR3 DNA: TGCGCCAGCAGCCCGCGTGGTTTGAACTACAATGAGCAGTTCTTC; CDR3 protein: CASSPRGLNYNEQFF
clone size: .; D gene: .; V gene: TRBV2; J gene: TRBJ2-3; CDR3 DNA: TGTGCCAGCCTAACAGATACGCAGTATTTT; CDR3 protein: CASLTDTQYF
clone size: .; D gene: TRBD1; V gene: TRBV4-2; J gene: TRBJ1-1; CDR3 DNA: TGTGCCAGCAGCCAAGGACAGGGGGCTCCCGAAGCTTTCTTT; CDR3 protein: CASSQGQGAPEAFF
clone size: .; D gene: TRBD1; V gene: TRBV5-1; J gene: TRBJ2-2; CDR3 DNA: TGCGCCAGCAGCGCCGGACAGGTGCTGAACACCGGGGAGCTGTTTTTT; CDR3 protein: CASSAGQVLNTGELFF
clone size: .; D gene: TRBD1; V gene: TRBV24-1; J gene: TRBJ2-3; CDR3 DNA: TGTGCCACCAGTGACCGGGACAGGGTAAAGACAGATACGCAGTATTTT; CDR3 protein: CATSDRDRVKTDTQYF
clone size: .; D gene: .; V gene: TRBV25-1; J gene: TRBJ1-1; CDR3 DNA: TGTGCCAGCAGTGAATATAGGGGGAAGGACACTGAAGCTTTCTTT; CDR3 protein: CASSEYRGKDTEAFF
clone size: .; D gene: .; V gene: TRBV5-1; J gene: TRBJ2-7; CDR3 DNA: TGCGCCAGCAGCTTGGAGCCCCCTCCTACCTCCTACGAGCAGTACTTC; CDR3 protein: CASSLEPPPTSYEQYF
clone size: .; D gene: TRBD1; V gene: TRBV5-4; J gene: TRBJ2-1; CDR3 DNA: TGTGCCAGCAGCAAAGGGACAGGGAGCTCCTACAATGAGCAGTTCTTC; CDR3 protein: CASSKGTGSSYNEQFF
clone size: .; D gene: TRBD1; V gene: TRBV7-8; J gene: TRBJ1-1; CDR3 DNA: TGTGCCAGCAGCTTAGCGTGGGGACAGAGGAACACTGAAGCTTTCTTT; CDR3 protein: CASSLAWGQRNTEAFF
clone size: .; D gene: .; V gene: TRBV7-8; J gene: TRBJ2-1; CDR3 DNA: TGTGCCAGCAGCTTGGAAGCACAGGGTAGCGAGCAGTTCTTC; CDR3 protein: CASSLEAQGSEQFF